This T cell receptor (beta chain) was retrieved from a study of cytomegalovirus exposure and HLA in healthy donors. The study ran its PCR with 60 Vbeta and 13 Jbeta primers. The repertoire was sequenced with immunoSEQ multiplex PCR; TCRdb's copy has only in-frame clones and lacks some. The sample shows about 65,000 clones, around 73% of them seen only once. This clone has a single count. Its antigen is not known. Germline loops: CDR1 SGHAT, CDR2 FQNNGV. The CDR3 is 13 amino acids. Deletions cut 3 bases from V and 3 bases from J, with 9 bases between. Overall study results and limits: Accurate predictions that matched the HLA-A and HLA-B alleles of most subjects were reportedly made from TCR beta sequences. Previously analyzed data showed that most TCR beta V segments were productive at a frequency of about 87% or about 30%. Cytomegalovirus-associated status was assigned to about 180 TCR beta chains.

Sequenced sample: PBMCs. The chain employs TRBV11-2 and TRBJ2-7, with D unclear. The receptor was derived from a girl aged 5-17 years in good health and CMV-seropositive. The CDR3 DNA is TGTGCCAGCAGCTTGCAGGTCAGCTACGAGCAGTACTTC. Translated: CASSLQVSYEQYF. The full variable domain, completed using reference TRBV11-2 and TRBJ2-7, is EAGVAQSPRYKIIEKRQSVAFWCNPISGHATLYWYQQILGQGPKLLIQFQNNGVVDDSQLPKDRFSAERLKGVDSTLKIQPAKLEDSAVYLCASSLQVSYEQYFGPGTRLTVT.